A single count supports the clone carrying this T cell receptor (beta chain). Here immunoSEQ multiplex PCR was the method, and the copy in TCRdb shows in-frame clones only, minus some. The sample comprises roughly 100,000 clones, approximately 95% of which are singletons, and around 0.36% rests with the top ten. These data originate in a study of technical replicates of blood from a few donors. Germline V lookup: CDR1 SGHDT, CDR2 YYEEEE. This CDR3 contains 14 residues. Trimming removed 0 bases from V and 0 bases from J, with 6 bases in between. The chain combines TRBV5-6 with TRBJ2-5; D remains unclear. The sequence was obtained from a human donor in good health. Sample: T cells isolated from PBMCs. CDR3 sequence: CASSLGRYQETQYF. DNA for the CDR3: TGTGCCAGCAGCTTGGGCAGGTACCAAGAGACCCAGTACTTC.